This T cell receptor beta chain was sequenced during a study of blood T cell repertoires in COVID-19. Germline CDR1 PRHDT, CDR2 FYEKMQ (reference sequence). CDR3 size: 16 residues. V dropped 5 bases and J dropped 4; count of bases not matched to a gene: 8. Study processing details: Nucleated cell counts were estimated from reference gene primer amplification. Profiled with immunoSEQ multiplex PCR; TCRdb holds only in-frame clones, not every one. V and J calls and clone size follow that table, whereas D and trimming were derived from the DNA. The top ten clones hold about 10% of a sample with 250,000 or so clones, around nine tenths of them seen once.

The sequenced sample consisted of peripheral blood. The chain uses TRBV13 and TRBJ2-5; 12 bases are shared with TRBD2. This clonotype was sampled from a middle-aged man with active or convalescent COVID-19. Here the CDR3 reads CASSTSSGGAIETQYF. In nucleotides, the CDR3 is TGTGCCAGCAGCACCTCTAGCGGGGGGGCCATAGAGACCCAGTACTTC.